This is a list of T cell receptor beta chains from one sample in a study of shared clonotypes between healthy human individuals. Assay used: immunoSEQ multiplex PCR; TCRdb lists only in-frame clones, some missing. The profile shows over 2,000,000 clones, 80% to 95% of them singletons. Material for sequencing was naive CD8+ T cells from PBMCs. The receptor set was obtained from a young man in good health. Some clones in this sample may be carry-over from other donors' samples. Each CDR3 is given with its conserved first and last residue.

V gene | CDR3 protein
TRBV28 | CASSPRTLGNTIYF
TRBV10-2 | CATRGQGLLSSYEQYF
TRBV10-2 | CASSEISGAYEQYF
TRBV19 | CASSPGQGRGLAASTYNEQFF
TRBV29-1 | CSVEDQHVEQFF
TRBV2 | CASRPTGGQQPQHF
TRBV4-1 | CASSQVRGPGFGEKLFF
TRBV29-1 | CSVLSGGADGYTF
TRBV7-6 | CASSSRLAGEEEEQYF
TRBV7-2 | CASSSDGRQETQYF
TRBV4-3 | CASSHGTGAGNEQFF
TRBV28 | CASRLLPGQGPEAFF
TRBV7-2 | CASSLMAQGWYEQYF
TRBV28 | CASSLRGAGETQYF
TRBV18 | CASSVGTGVNEQYF
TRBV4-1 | CASSQLAGGTYEQYF